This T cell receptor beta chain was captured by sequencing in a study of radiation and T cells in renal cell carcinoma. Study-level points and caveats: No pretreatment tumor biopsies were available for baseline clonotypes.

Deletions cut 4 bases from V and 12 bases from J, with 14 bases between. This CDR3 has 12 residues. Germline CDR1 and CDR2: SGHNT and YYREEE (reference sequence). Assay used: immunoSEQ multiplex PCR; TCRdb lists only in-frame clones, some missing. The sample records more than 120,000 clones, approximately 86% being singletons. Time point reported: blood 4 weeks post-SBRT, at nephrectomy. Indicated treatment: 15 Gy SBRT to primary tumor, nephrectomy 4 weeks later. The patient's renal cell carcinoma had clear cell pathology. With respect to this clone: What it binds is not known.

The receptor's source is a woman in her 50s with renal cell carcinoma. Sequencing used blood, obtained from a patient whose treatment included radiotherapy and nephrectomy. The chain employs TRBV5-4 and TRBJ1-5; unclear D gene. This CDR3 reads CASSVQRPDQHF. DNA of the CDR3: TGTGCCAGCAGCGTACAAAGACCCGACCAGCATTTT. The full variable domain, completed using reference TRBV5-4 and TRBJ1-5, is ETGVTQSPTHLIKTRGQQVTLRCSSQSGHNTVSWYQQALGQGPQFIFQYYREEENGRGNFPPRFSGLQFPNYSSELNVNALELDDSALYLCASSVQRPDQHFGDGTRLSIL.